This T cell receptor beta chain was obtained from a study of radiotherapy plus CTLA-4 blockade in lung cancer. Study background: Objective responses occurred in about a sixth of patients; around 30% had disease control.

Points on this clone: What it binds is unknown.

V was clipped by 4 bases and J by 6 bases, with 9 bases between them. The germline V gene encodes CDR1 GTSNPN and CDR2 SVGIG (reference sequence). The CDR3 is 12 amino acids. Study findings and constraints: Following radiotherapy plus ipilimumab, tumor-derived TCR clones expanded in the blood. According to reports, early shifts in blood T cell clones, alongside interferon-beta, forecast response most accurately.

Focal radiation plus CTLA-4 blockade with ipilimumab was given to patients with chemo-refractory metastatic non-small-cell lung cancer. Assay used: immunoSEQ multiplex PCR; TCRdb lists only in-frame clones, some missing. This table has about 78,000 clones, around 87% appearing once. Source: peripheral blood, taken from a patient treated with radiotherapy plus ipilimumab. The chain has TRBV30 and TRBJ1-4; no firm D call. This clonotype was sampled from a human donor with non-small cell lung cancer who had stable disease on radiotherapy plus ipilimumab. In DNA, the CDR3 is TGTGCCTGGACAGGCTCGGATGAAAAACTGTTTTTT. Translating it yields CAWTGSDEKLFF.